This T cell receptor beta chain was identified in a study of patients and donors after allogeneic stem cell transplantation. The CDR3 is 12 residues long. Looked up from germline, CDR1 is SNHLY and CDR2 is FYNNEI. The germline V and J ends were trimmed by 9 bases and 3 bases, with 11 bases remaining between them. TCRdb called the RT-PCR reads again in MiXCR, with one record for every CDR3 protein. The data contain about 160,000 distinct CDR3 sequences, approximately 35% of them seen just once; the ten biggest clones take up about 50%. The chain uses TRBV2 and TRBJ1-2; D uncertain. This TCR was recovered from a human donor who was either an allogeneic HSCT recipient or a stem cell or donor lymphocyte infusion donor (not recorded which). It is not recorded whose cells these are; they may come from a transplant donor. Sequenced input: blood, either unsorted or a sorted T cell fraction (not recorded which). DNA for the CDR3: TGTGCCAGGACTGCGGGAGACTATGGCTACACCTTC. Residues: CARTAGDYGYTF.